These 5 T cell receptor beta chains share one sample of origin, sequenced in a study of T cells after yellow fever vaccination (dated by TCRdb to between 2017 and 2020). In light of the paper, this sample's treatment or condition label describes: live attenuated yellow fever vaccine strain. Libraries came from 5' RACE. The data were produced on an Illumina HiSeq 2500. In-frame beta chains were kept once TCRdb had trimmed the public reads at Q25 with fastp and called clones with MiXCR. Rows are combined by CDR3 protein, so each entry shows the most common genes and DNA. The sample includes some 350,000 distinct CDR3 sequences, with roughly 10% observed a single time. The top ten constitute roughly 18% of the sample. Material: PBMCs, obtained on the day of the first yellow fever vaccination. The origin of the receptors is a man aged 18 to 29 who received the YFV17D yellow fever vaccine.

This clonotype has ten or more counts. CDR3 amino acids: CASSVALAGTEAFF. Written as DNA, the CDR3 is TGCGCCAGCAGCGTTGCCTTGGCTGGCACTGAAGCTTTCTTT. The chain uses TRBV5-1 and TRBJ1-1, with no clear D. The CDR3 covers 14 residues. The germline V gene encodes CDR1 SGHRS and CDR2 YFSETQ. The V end lost 4 bases, the J end lost 4 bases, and 14 bases lay between the germline ends.

The chain is built from TRBV21-1 and TRBJ2-4; the listed D gene, TRBD1, was not tested against the DNA. TRBV21-1 is a pseudogene locus. The CDR3 consists of 11 residues. CDR3 amino acids: CASSKVDRQYF. The CDR3 DNA follows: TGTGCCAGCAGCAAAGTTGACAGGCAGTACTTC.

The genes are TRBV12-3 or TRBV12-4 and TRBJ2-1; 7 bases are shared with TRBD1. V lost 6 bases, J lost 8 bases, and 13 bases stayed unmatched. The CDR3 runs to 15 residues. CDR3 amino acids: CASSAHRGGADEQFF. DNA for the CDR3: TGTGCCAGCAGCGCGCACAGGGGTGGCGCAGATGAGCAGTTCTTC.

This chain joins TRBV10-2 and TRBJ2-7; 8 bases agree with TRBD1. V lost 6 bases, J lost 5 bases, and 9 bases stayed unmatched. This CDR3 comprises 14 residues. Germline V gives CDR1 WSHSY, CDR2 SAAADI. Here the CDR3 reads CASSRGAGGHEQYV. CDR3 DNA sequence: TGCGCCAGCAGCAGGGGGGCAGGGGGCCACGAGCAGTACGTC.

This clonotype was observed a handful of times. CDR3 coding DNA: TGTGCCAGCAGTGGACAGGGCAATGAAAAACTGTTTTTT. Amino acid sequence: CASSGQGNEKLFF. The J gene is TRBJ1-4, the V gene TRBV6-1; 7 positions match TRBD1. CDR3 length: 13 residues. V was pared by 4 bases and J by 5 bases, with 1 base of the junction left unmatched. From germline, CDR1 is MNHNS and CDR2 SASEGT.